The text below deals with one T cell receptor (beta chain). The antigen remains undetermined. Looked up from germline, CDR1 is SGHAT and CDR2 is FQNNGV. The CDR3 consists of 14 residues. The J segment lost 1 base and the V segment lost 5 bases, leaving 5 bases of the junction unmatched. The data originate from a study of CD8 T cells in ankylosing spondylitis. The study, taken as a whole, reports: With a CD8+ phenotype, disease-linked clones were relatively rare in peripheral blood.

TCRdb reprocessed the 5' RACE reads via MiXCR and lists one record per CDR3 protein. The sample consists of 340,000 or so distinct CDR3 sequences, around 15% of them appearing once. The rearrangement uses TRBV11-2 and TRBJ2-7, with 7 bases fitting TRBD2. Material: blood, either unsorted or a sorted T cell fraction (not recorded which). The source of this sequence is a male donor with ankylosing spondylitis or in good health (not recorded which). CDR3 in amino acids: CASSPTSWSYEQYF. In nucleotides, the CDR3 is TGTGCCAGCAGCCCGACTAGCTGGTCCTACGAGCAGTACTTC.